This TCR beta chain was sequenced for a study of T cells in Graves' hyperthyroidism and ophthalmopathy. On this clonotype itself: The target antigen is unknown.

CDR1 is SGHTA and CDR2 is FQGNSA in the germline V gene. This CDR3 has 16 residues. Trimming took 0 bases from V and 3 from J; bases not matched to a gene: 7. From RNA transcripts, TCR beta CDR3 regions were amplified. The TCR CDR3 was amplified in a first-round RT-PCR using the HTBI primer set. TCRdb itself ran the multiplex PCR reads through MiXCR, one entry per CDR3 protein. The sample has about 59,000 distinct CDR3 sequences, about 53% seen once. Researchers barred patients who had uncontrolled infection, other autoimmune disease, pregnancy or lactation. Diagnostic assessment was based on clinical symptoms, serum thyroxine and TRAb, thyroid ultrasound and orbital computed tomography. Overall study findings and caveats: Researchers found most expanded thyroid clonotypes above 0.001 in blood as well.

The chain employs TRBV7-2 and TRBJ2-7; 8 bases map to TRBD2. The sequencing sample was made of blood. The source of this sequence is an older woman with Graves' ophthalmopathy. The CDR3 coding sequence is TGTGCCAGCAGCTTAGCCGCTAGCGGGCGATACTACGAGCAGTACTTC. Translation gives CASSLAASGRYYEQYF.